The 16 T cell receptor beta chains below come from one sample, sequenced in a study of long-term antiretroviral therapy in people with HIV. The run of the v3.0 immunoSEQ assay was at survey level. The protocol was immunoSEQ multiplex PCR, while the TCRdb copy is restricted to in-frame clones and leaves out a portion. The sample has tens of thousands of clones, roughly 85% seen once. Specimen: unsorted PBMCs, collected 1.2 years after starting antiretroviral therapy. These receptors were obtained from a man aged 50-59 years with HIV.

This clone was seen a handful of times. V is TRBV9 and J is TRBJ1-2; D possibly corresponds to TRBD1 (5 bases). The CDR3 has 14 residues. The V and J ends lost 0 bases and 8 bases respectively, with 14 bases between them. The germline gives CDR1 SGDLS, CDR2 YYNGEE. The CDR3, as DNA: TGTGCCAGCAGCGTAGAAGGAGGGGCAGGGGGCTACACCTTC. It yields the protein CASSVEGGAGGYTF. The entire variable domain, with the rest obtained from reference TRBV9 and TRBJ1-2, is as follows: DSGVTQTPKHLITATGQRVTLRCSPRSGDLSVYWYQQSLDQGLQFLIQYYNGEERAKGNILERFSAQQFPDLHSELNLSSLELGDSALYFCASSVEGGAGGYTFGSGTRLTVV.

The J gene is TRBJ2-2, the V gene TRBV28, with 9 bases identical to TRBD2. V gave up 5 bases and J gave up 6 bases; unmatched junction bases: 7. This CDR3 has 15 residues. Germline loops: CDR1 MDHEN, CDR2 SYDVKM. The CDR3 protein is CASSRAGGRAGELFF. The CDR3 DNA reads as TGTGCCAGCAGTCGCGCGGGGGGGCGGGCCGGGGAGCTGTTTTTT.

This clone was observed a few times. V is TRBV5-1 and J is TRBJ1-2, with D unresolved. The ends were cut back, 9 bases at V and 4 bases at J, with 22 bases in the middle. Germline assignment: CDR1 SGHRS and CDR2 YFSETQ. This CDR3 has 15 amino acids. In DNA, the CDR3 is TGCGCCACCCAGATCGACCCTTTTTCCTCCTATGGCTACACCTTC. This encodes CATQIDPFSSYGYTF.

This rearrangement joins TRBV2 to TRBJ2-5; TRBD1 matches at 11 bases. The J call may be mistaken, given a closer DNA end match to TRBJ2-7. The V gene's germline CDR1 is SNHLY and CDR2 FYNNEI. This CDR3 spans 15 amino acids. This CDR3 is CASSEGTGGRYEQYF. In DNA, the CDR3 is TGTGCCAGCAGTGAAGGGACAGGGGGCAGGTACGAGCAGTACTTC.

The V gene is TRBV6-1, the J gene TRBJ2-1, with a possible D match to TRBD1 (5 bases). The V gene's germline CDR1 is MNHNS and CDR2 SASEGT. CDR3 length equals 14 residues. With 0 bases removed from V and 11 bases from J, the gap between germline ends came to 14 bases. CDR3 region: CASSEALTRVKQFF. The DNA of the CDR3 is TGTGCCAGCAGTGAAGCTTTGACCAGGGTCAAGCAGTTCTTC.

The chain is built from TRBV29-1 and TRBJ1-3; D not resolved. CDR1 and CDR2 (germline): SQVTM, ANQGSEA. CDR3 length equals 14 residues. The germline V and J ends were trimmed by 6 bases and 0 bases, with 12 bases remaining between them. CDR3 in DNA: TGCAGCGTCGTTCCGGGCCGCTCTGGAAACACCATATATTTT. Residues: CSVVPGRSGNTIYF. Full variable domain (rest looked up from reference TRBV29-1 and TRBJ1-3): SAVISQKPSRDICQRGTSLTIQCQVDSQVTMMFWYRQQPGQSLTLIATANQGSEATYESGFVIDKFPISRPNLTFSTLTVSNMSPEDSSIYLCSVVPGRSGNTIYFGEGSWLTVV.

This clone was seen a single time. The chain combines TRBV5-6 with TRBJ2-7, with a possible D match to TRBD2 (6 bases). Trimming shortened V by 0 bases and J by 4 bases, and 14 bases separated the two germline ends. The CDR3 sequence is 15 residues long. The germline V gene has CDR1 SGHDT and CDR2 YYEEEE. CDR3 DNA: TGTGCCAGCAGCTTGGCTACAAAGGGGAGGTACGAGCAGTACTTC. This gives the protein CASSLATKGRYEQYF.

This clone has only a few counts. The chain employs TRBV2 and TRBJ2-7, with D possibly TRBD1 on 6 matching bases. The CDR3 is 14 residues long. CDR1 is SNHLY, CDR2 FYNNEI, per germline. V was pared by 0 bases and J by 4 bases, with 10 bases between. The CDR3, as DNA: TGTGCCAGCAGTGAAGCACCAGACAGGTACGAGCAGTACTTC. Protein product: CASSEAPDRYEQYF.

The chain links TRBV4-1 to TRBJ1-5; D may be TRBD1 (5 bases). Germline CDR1 is MGHRA and CDR2 is YSYEKL. This CDR3 region has 15 residues. V lost 3 bases and J lost 7, with 16 bases in between. CDR3 in DNA: TGCGCCAGCAGCCACCTATGGGGGGGAGGACAGCCCCAGCATTTT. Amino acids: CASSHLWGGGQPQHF.

V gene TRBV9 combines with J gene TRBJ2-7; the D gene is possibly TRBD1 (6 bases). V lost 0 bases to trimming and J lost 0 bases, with 10 bases between them. The CDR3 covers 15 residues. The germline V gene has CDR1 SGDLS and CDR2 YYNGEE. The CDR3 sequence is CASSVAQGSSYEQYF. The CDR3 nucleotides read TGTGCCAGCAGCGTAGCCCAGGGGAGCTCCTACGAGCAGTACTTC.

V and J are TRBV10-3 and TRBJ2-1, with D possibly being TRBD2 (7 bases). Trimming stripped 10 bases from V and 1 base from J, with 29 bases between. Germline CDR1 ENHRY, CDR2 SYGVKD. This CDR3 has 19 residues. The CDR3, as DNA: TGTGCCACAGGGCCAGGCCGGGGGGCAGGAGTGATATCCTACAATGAGCAGTTCTTC. This gives the protein CATGPGRGAGVISYNEQFF.

The chain uses TRBV7-9 and TRBJ2-2; D might be TRBD1 (6 bases). V shed 6 bases and J shed 0 bases, with 14 bases lying between them. Germline CDR1 SEHNR, CDR2 FQNEAQ (reference sequence). The CDR3 is 16 amino acids. Here the CDR3 reads CASSRGQQTNTGELFF. CDR3 in DNA: TGTGCCAGCAGTCGAGGACAGCAGACGAACACCGGGGAGCTGTTTTTT. Together with reference TRBV7-9 and TRBJ2-2, the CDR3 gives the full variable domain: DTGVSQNPRHKITKRGQNVTFRCDPISEHNRLYWYRQTLGQGPEFLTYFQNEAQLEKSRLLSDRFSAERPKGSFSTLEIQRTEQGDSAMYLCASSRGQQTNTGELFFGEGSRLTVL.

The chain employs TRBV14 and TRBJ1-1; D unresolved. This CDR3 is 14 amino acids long. V gave up 1 base and J gave up 9 bases, with 15 bases separating them. CDR1 is SGHDN and CDR2 is FVKESK in the germline V gene. The DNA for the CDR3 is TGTGCCAGCAGCCAAGCGTTAGGGCAGAGTAAAGCTTTCTTT. Its protein product is CASSQALGQSKAFF. The full variable domain, with the rest looked up from reference TRBV14 and TRBJ1-1, is EAGVTQFPSHSVIEKGQTVTLRCDPISGHDNLYWYRRVMGKEIKFLLHFVKESKQDESGMPNNRFLAERTGGTYSTLKVQPAELEDSGVYFCASSQALGQSKAFFGQGTRLTVV.

The chain recombines TRBV6-6 with TRBJ2-2; 7 nucleotides line up with TRBD1. The CDR3 is made up of 14 amino acids. The J segment lost 2 bases and the V segment lost 6 bases, leaving 3 bases of the junction unmatched. Looked up from germline, CDR1 is MNHNY and CDR2 is SVGAGI (reference sequence). In DNA, the CDR3 is TGTGCCAGCAGAGGGACAGACAACACCGGGGAGCTGTTTTTT. It specifies CASRGTDNTGELFF.

The chain has TRBV9 and TRBJ1-2; D possibly corresponds to TRBD1 (6 bases). Germline assignment: CDR1 SGDLS and CDR2 YYNGEE. V shed 3 bases and J shed 4 bases, with 13 bases lying between them. The CDR3 is made up of 14 amino acids. The CDR3 nucleotides are TGTGCCAGCAGCGCGCCAACAGGGACCTATGGCTACACCTTC. It specifies CASSAPTGTYGYTF.

This chain uses TRBV9 with TRBJ2-5; D is perhaps TRBD2 (7 bases). CDR3 length: 16 amino acids. Germline CDR1 and CDR2: SGDLS and YYNGEE. Trimming took 6 bases from V and 1 from J, leaving 19 bases between them. The CDR3 DNA follows: TGTGCCAGCACCCTAGAAGGGGGGGGCCCCCAAGAGACCCAGTACTTC. Protein sequence: CASTLEGGGPQETQYF.